These 3 T cell receptor beta chains share one sample of origin, sequenced in a study of regulatory T cells in long-lasting Graves disease. Arm-PCR of CDR3 regions with iRepertoire HTBI primers generated TCR beta libraries. TCRdb passed the multiplex PCR reads through MiXCR, listing each CDR3 protein once. The sample has fewer than 450,000 distinct CDR3 sequences; 23% are singletons. As to time point: persistent/refractory GD, antithyroid drugs over 5 years with positive TRAb. Generation of the TCR library employed RNA extracted from PBMCs. The sequencing here drew on peripheral blood mononuclear cells (PBMCs), taken when the disease was refractory, from a patient treated with antithyroid drugs. The receptors here all came from a female donor with Graves disease.

This clonotype was seen a handful of times. The rearrangement joins TRBV7-9 to TRBJ1-6; D uncertain. The CDR3 totals 14 residues. V shed 5 bases and J shed 8 bases, with 13 bases lying between them. CDR1 is SEHNR, CDR2 FQNEAQ, per germline (reference sequence). The CDR3 loop reads CASSPGPPDSPLHF. The CDR3 DNA reads TGTGCCAGCAGCCCGGGCCCCCCGGATTCACCCCTCCACTTT.

This clonotype was counted between two and nine times. V is TRBV5-1 and J is TRBJ2-7; D is perhaps TRBD2 (7 bases). V shed 4 bases and J shed 3 bases, with 11 bases lying between them. The CDR3 contains 13 residues. Germline CDR1 is SGHRS and CDR2 is YFSETQ. The CDR3 nucleotides read TGCGCCAGCAGCGGACTAGGGGGCTACGAGCAGTACTTC. Translating it yields CASSGLGGYEQYF.

This clonotype was recorded many times. The chain employs TRBV30 and TRBJ1-1, with a tentative D call TRBD1 (5 bases). The germline V and J ends were trimmed by 6 bases and 7 bases, with 12 bases remaining between them. CDR1 is GTSNPN, CDR2 SVGIG, per germline (reference sequence). This CDR3 is 11 amino acids long. The CDR3 region has the DNA TGTGCCTGTGGGGGACGTCTTGAAGCTTTCTTT. Translated, it gives CACGGRLEAFF.